The 28 T cell receptor beta chains below all came from one sample that was sequenced in a study of T-cell memory formation after mild COVID-19. TCRdb independently ran MiXCR on the 5' RACE reads; one entry per CDR3 protein. This sample yields 150,000 to 200,000 distinct CDR3 sequences, of which 9.5% to 13% are seen a single time; approximately 4% belongs to the top ten. The specimen was PBMCs or a T cell subset sorted from them (not recorded which). These receptors were taken from a man younger than 30 who had mild COVID-19 (a few samples of this study predate the infection). Cell type and time point are not known.

This clonotype has more than one count but fewer than ten. The chain has TRBV4-1 and TRBJ1-4, with D possibly being TRBD1 (5 bases). Germline lookup yields CDR1 MGHRA and CDR2 YSYEKL. The ends were cut back, 0 bases at V and 8 bases at J, with 13 bases in the middle. CDR3 size: 15 residues. This chain's CDR3 is CASSQEGGKGEKLFF. In DNA form, the CDR3 reads TGCGCCAGCAGCCAAGAGGGCGGAAAGGGGGAAAAACTGTTTTTT.

This clonotype has more than one count but fewer than ten. The chain carries TRBV5-4 and TRBJ2-1; TRBD1 matches 8 bases. Germline V CDR1 and CDR2: SGHNT, YYREEE (reference sequence). Trimming cost V 3 bases and J 10 bases; bases outside gene matches: 6. The CDR3 extends over 13 amino acids. The CDR3 region is CASSSDRAGEQFF. The CDR3 DNA reads TGTGCCAGCAGCTCGGACAGGGCGGGAGAGCAGTTCTTC.

The V gene is TRBV10-3, the J gene TRBJ2-3; D possibly corresponds to TRBD2 (5 bases). Germline V gene data show CDR1 as ENHRY and CDR2 as SYGVKD. The CDR3 spans 12 residues. V shed 8 bases and J shed 0 bases, with 6 bases lying between them. In DNA form, the CDR3 reads TGTGCCATCGGCGGGAGCACAGATACGCAGTATTTT. It yields the protein CAIGGSTDTQYF.

This clonotype was detected only a few times. V gene TRBV13 combines with J gene TRBJ2-5, with 10 bases aligning to TRBD1. J gave up 5 bases and V 6 bases, and 15 bases lay outside the gene matches. CDR3 length: 17 amino acids. Per the germline V gene, CDR1 is PRHDT and CDR2 is FYEKMQ (reference sequence). The CDR3, as DNA: TGTGCCAGCAGTGAATTTCTCGGGACAGGGGTAGTGGAGACCCAGTACTTC. Translated, it gives CASSEFLGTGVVETQYF.

The chain is built from TRBV4-2 and TRBJ1-2; D not resolved. The CDR3 runs 12 residues. V lost 0 bases and J lost 2, with 1 base in between. Germline CDR1 LGHNA, CDR2 YNFKEQ. For the CDR3, the DNA is TGTGCCAGCAGCCAAGAGAACTATGGCTACACCTTC. It encodes CASSQENYGYTF.

In its sample, this clonotype was seen many times. The chain has TRBV4-3 and TRBJ2-1; 8 bases agree with TRBD1. The germline gives CDR1 LGHNA, CDR2 YSLEER. V gave up 4 bases and J gave up 7 bases; unmatched junction bases: 6. This CDR3 comprises 14 residues. The CDR3 loop is CASSLITGGNEQFF. DNA of the CDR3: TGCGCCAGCAGCCTCATTACAGGGGGGAATGAGCAGTTCTTC.

This clonotype has just a few counts. The chain is built from TRBV6-1 and TRBJ2-7; TRBD1 aligns across 7 bases. CDR3 length: 12 amino acids. The V and J ends lost 6 bases and 9 bases, in that order; junction bases with no gene match: 8. Per germline, CDR1 MNHNS and CDR2 SASEGT. The CDR3 is CASSRDSRWQYF. The CDR3 DNA sequence: TGTGCCAGCAGCCGGGACAGTAGATGGCAGTACTTC.

The chain has TRBV4-1 and TRBJ2-1; 7 bases fit TRBD2. The CDR3 length is 17 residues. Germline V gene data show CDR1 as MGHRA and CDR2 as YSYEKL. V was clipped by 2 bases and J by 0 bases; unmatched bases: 7. CDR3 bases: TGCGCCAGCAGCCAACTAGGAACTAGCGTCTCCTACAATGAGCAGTTCTTC. It encodes CASSQLGTSVSYNEQFF.

J is TRBJ2-3 and V is TRBV5-1, with 11 positions matching TRBD2. Germline V gives CDR1 SGHRS, CDR2 YFSETQ. The J segment lost 3 bases and the V segment lost 4 bases, leaving 4 bases of the junction unmatched. The CDR3 is made up of 15 amino acids. The CDR3 region has the DNA TGCGCCAGCAGCGACCCTAGCGGGGGGACAGATACGCAGTATTTT. Its protein is CASSDPSGGTDTQYF.

This clonotype has only a few counts. The CDR3 loop is CASSPGQGFGNTIYF. The CDR3 bases are TGTGCCAGCAGCCCGGGACAGGGGTTTGGAAACACCATATATTTT. The rearrangement links TRBV7-2 to TRBJ1-3, with 10 positions matching TRBD1. Germline assignment: CDR1 SGHTA and CDR2 FQGNSA. The CDR3 has 15 amino acids. V dropped 5 bases and J dropped 3; count of bases not matched to a gene: 4.

This clonotype was seen repeatedly, ten times or more. The CDR3 protein is CASSIGNNQPQHF. The CDR3, as DNA: TGTGCCAGTAGTATCGGAAACAATCAGCCCCAGCATTTT. The V and J genes are TRBV19 and TRBJ1-5, with unresolved D. Trimming removed 3 bases from V and 3 bases from J, with 6 bases in between. Germline CDR1 and CDR2: LNHDA and SQIVND (reference sequence). The CDR3 is 13 residues long.

This clonotype was observed a few times. The chain recombines TRBV7-2 with TRBJ2-3; D not certain. The germline gives CDR1 SGHTA, CDR2 FQGNSA. V was shortened by 2 bases and J by 6 bases, with 15 bases between the two germline ends. The CDR3 totals 15 residues. This chain's CDR3 is CASSLIPGRLDTQYF. The CDR3 DNA reads TGTGCCAGCAGCTTAATTCCAGGTCGTCTGGATACGCAGTATTTT.

This clonotype was recorded at least ten times. The V and J genes are TRBV11-1 and TRBJ2-3; 14 positions match TRBD2. The CDR3 spans 16 residues. With 3 bases clipped from V and 7 bases from J, the junction kept 6 bases outside the gene matches. Germline-derived CDR1 and CDR2 are SGHAT and FQDESV (reference sequence). Here the CDR3 reads CASSLTSGGAWNTQYF. Here the CDR3 DNA reads TGTGCCAGCAGCTTGACTAGCGGGGGGGCCTGGAATACGCAGTATTTT.

This clonotype occurred a few times. V usage is TRBV6-2 or TRBV6-3 and J usage is TRBJ1-6; TRBD1 aligns across 9 bases. V lost 4 bases, J lost 13 bases, and 14 bases stayed unmatched. The CDR3 loop spans 16 amino acids. The V gene's germline CDR1 is MNHEY and CDR2 SVGEGT. In DNA, the CDR3 is TGTGCCAGCAGTTGGCGGACAGGGGTCGACGCGGGTCCCCTCCACTTT. Protein product: CASSWRTGVDAGPLHF.

The J gene is TRBJ2-7, the V gene TRBV6-1; D is undetermined. V was shortened by 0 bases and J by 6 bases, with 9 bases between the two germline ends. The CDR3 contains 13 residues. Germline loops: CDR1 MNHNS, CDR2 SASEGT. The CDR3 sequence: CASSEAWRSEQYV. The CDR3 DNA is TGTGCCAGCAGTGAAGCGTGGCGATCCGAGCAGTACGTC.

V usage is TRBV7-6 and J usage is TRBJ2-7; D uncertain. Per the germline V gene, CDR1 is SGHVS and CDR2 is FNYEAQ. Trimming removed 1 base from V and 6 bases from J, with 16 bases in between. The CDR3 length is 15 residues. Here the CDR3 reads CASSLERSREGEQYF. The CDR3, as DNA: TGTGCCAGCAGCTTAGAACGCTCAAGGGAAGGCGAGCAGTACTTC.

V is TRBV20-1 and J is TRBJ2-7; no clear D gene. The CDR3 is 13 residues long. Germline values: CDR1 DFQATT, CDR2 SNEGSKA (reference sequence). CDR3 loop: CRERSDTDYEQYF. CDR3 DNA: TGCAGGGAGAGGAGTGACACGGACTACGAGCAGTACTTC.

This clonotype came up a few times. This chain uses TRBV5-1 with TRBJ2-7, with a tentative D call TRBD1 (5 bases). V dropped 0 bases and J dropped 0 bases, with 10 bases sitting between them. There are 15 residues in the CDR3. The germline CDR1 and CDR2 sequences are SGHRS and YFSETQ. The CDR3 DNA follows: TGCGCCAGCAGCTTGGCAGGGTCCAACTCCTACGAGCAGTACTTC. Protein: CASSLAGSNSYEQYF. Variable domain in full (rest from reference TRBV5-1 and TRBJ2-7): KAGVTQTPRYLIKTRGQQVTLSCSPISGHRSVSWYQQTPGQGLQFLFEYFSETQRNKGNFPGRFSGRQFSNSRSEMNVSTLELGDSALYLCASSLAGSNSYEQYFGPGTRLTVT.

The chain has TRBV28 and TRBJ2-3; D is unclear. Trimming stripped 6 bases from V and 1 base from J, with 14 bases between. CDR3 length: 15 residues. CDR1 MDHEN and CDR2 SYDVKM come from the germline V gene. The CDR3 DNA reads as TGTGCCAGCAGGGGAAGCGCAACCGGCACAGATACGCAGTATTTT. The encoded protein is CASRGSATGTDTQYF.

This chain connects TRBV11-2 to TRBJ2-1, with D perhaps being TRBD1 or TRBD2 (6 bases each). Looked up from germline, CDR1 is SGHAT and CDR2 is FQNNGV. The CDR3 has 16 residues. Trimming cost V 5 bases and J 0 bases, with 14 bases left between them. DNA of the CDR3: TGTGCCAGCAGCCATCATAGGGGGGCCTCCTACAATGAGCAGTTCTTC. As protein: CASSHHRGASYNEQFF.

This clonotype was counted only a few times. The chain links TRBV7-9 to TRBJ1-2, with TRBD1 identical over 8 bases. V shed 7 bases and J 4 bases; nucleotides not matched to a gene: 5. The CDR3 runs to 13 residues. Germline CDR1 is SEHNR and CDR2 is FQNEAQ (reference sequence). The CDR3, as DNA: TGTGCCAGCACGATAGGACAGGGCTATGGCTACACCTTC. Encoded protein: CASTIGQGYGYTF. Using reference TRBV7-9 and TRBJ1-2 for the parts outside the CDR3, the full variable domain is DTGVSQNPRHKITKRGQNVTFRCDPISEHNRLYWYRQTLGQGPEFLTYFQNEAQLEKSRLLSDRFSAERPKGSFSTLEIQRTEQGDSAMYLCASTIGQGYGYTFGSGTRLTVV.

In this sample, this clonotype turned up many times. J is TRBJ2-2 and V is TRBV7-3; tentatively, D is TRBD2 (6 bases). The V gene lost 6 bases and the J gene lost 3 bases, with 14 bases spanning the gap. This CDR3 comprises 15 residues. Germline V CDR1 and CDR2: SGHTA, FQGTGA. CDR3 coding DNA: TGTGCCAGCAGAACCGGGACTGGAGACACCGGGGAGCTGTTTTTT. This encodes CASRTGTGDTGELFF.

The V call is TRBV20-1, the J call TRBJ2-5; either TRBD1 or TRBD2 may fit D (5 bases each). Between the trimmed V and J ends, which lost 1 base and 3 bases, there was a span of 12 bases. Germline V gene data show CDR1 as DFQATT and CDR2 as SNEGSKA (reference sequence). The CDR3 loop spans 14 amino acids. In DNA form, the CDR3 reads TGCAGTGCTAGAGGAGGGGCAGCGAAAGAGACCCAGTACTTC. Translated, it gives CSARGGAAKETQYF.

The rearrangement joins TRBV19 to TRBJ2-5, with unresolved D. The CDR3 contains 12 residues. Trimming pared 6 bases from V and 7 bases from J, leaving 12 bases between. Looked up from germline, CDR1 is LNHDA and CDR2 is SQIVND (reference sequence). This chain's CDR3 is CASRPGLGTQYF. CDR3 coding DNA: TGTGCCAGTAGGCCTGGGCTGGGGACCCAGTACTTC.

This clonotype showed up just a few times. Mismatch with germline at one junction end may stem from a read error. This chain connects TRBV7-3 to TRBJ1-2; 9 bases line up with TRBD1. Looked up from germline, CDR1 is SGHTA and CDR2 is FQGTGA. The CDR3 loop spans 16 amino acids. Here the CDR3 reads CASSLTGQGGYYGYTF. The CDR3 DNA reads as TGTGCCAGCAGCCTAACGGGACAGGGAGGGTACTATGGCTACACCTTC. Drawing the rest from reference TRBV7-3 and TRBJ1-2, the complete variable domain is GAGVSQTPSNKVTEKGKYVELRCDPISGHTALYWYRQSLGQGPEFLIYFQGTGAADDSGLPNDRFFAVRPEGSVSTLKIQRTERGDSAVYLCASSLTGQGGYYGYTFGSGTRLTVV.

V usage is TRBV7-2 and J usage is TRBJ2-7; D is unclear. The CDR3 is 13 residues long. Looked up from germline, CDR1 is SGHTA and CDR2 is FQGNSA. V was cut by 1 base and J by 6 bases, with 10 bases left in between. The CDR3 coding sequence is TGTGCCAGCAGCTTAGAGCCAGCTATCGAGCAGTACTTC. It translates to CASSLEPAIEQYF.

Ten or more counts support this clonotype. This chain uses TRBV7-9 with TRBJ2-7, with TRBD2 as a possible D gene (6 bases). The CDR3 loop spans 15 amino acids. Germline values: CDR1 SEHNR, CDR2 FQNEAQ (reference sequence). V lost 4 bases and J lost 1, with 14 bases in between. The CDR3: CASSSYGGPSYEQYV. CDR3 coding DNA: TGTGCCAGCAGCTCGTACGGGGGACCGTCCTACGAGCAGTACGTC.

The chain is built from TRBV3-1 and TRBJ2-3; no firm D call. Germline V gene data show CDR1 as LGHDT and CDR2 as YNNKEL (reference sequence). Deletions cut 3 bases from V and 3 bases from J, with 7 bases between. The CDR3 runs 13 residues. CDR3 in amino acids: CASSQTRTDTQYF. The CDR3 region has the DNA TGTGCCAGCAGCCAGACTCGTACAGATACGCAGTATTTT.